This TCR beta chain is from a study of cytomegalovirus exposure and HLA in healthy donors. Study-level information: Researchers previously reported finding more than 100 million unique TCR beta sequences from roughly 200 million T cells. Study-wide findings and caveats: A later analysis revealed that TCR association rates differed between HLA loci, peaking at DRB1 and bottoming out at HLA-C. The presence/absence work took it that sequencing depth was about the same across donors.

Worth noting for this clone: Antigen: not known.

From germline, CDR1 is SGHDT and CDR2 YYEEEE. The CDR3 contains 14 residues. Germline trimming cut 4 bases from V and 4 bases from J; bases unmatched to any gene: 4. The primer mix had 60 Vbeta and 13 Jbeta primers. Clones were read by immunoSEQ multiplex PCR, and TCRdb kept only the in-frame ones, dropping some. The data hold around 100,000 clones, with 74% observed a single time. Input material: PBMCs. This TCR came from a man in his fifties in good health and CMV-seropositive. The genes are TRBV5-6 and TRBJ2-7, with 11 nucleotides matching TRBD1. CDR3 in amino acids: CASSPGQGAYEQYF. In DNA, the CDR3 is TGTGCCAGCAGCCCCGGACAGGGGGCGTACGAGCAGTACTTC.